This TCR beta chain was obtained from a study of beta chain features in type 1 diabetes. Study-level results: Shortening of TCRB CDR3s, moderate but significant, appeared in all four CD4+ subsets of Type 1 diabetes patients. In type 1 diabetes patients, VDJ junctions had fewer insertions; deletions at these junctions were more frequent.

Blood was drawn once from each donor into heparinised tubes. The draws averaged about 0.11 L. CD45RO/CCR7/CD25/CD127/CD95/CD27 sorting isolated CD4+ naive, central memory, regulatory and stem cell-like memory cells. The isolated RNA, all of it, was reverse transcribed, so expressed TCRB transcripts were what got sequenced. Each sample of naive, central memory or regulatory T cells had, on average, about 3.57 million reads. Clones were sequenced by immunoSEQ multiplex PCR, and TCRdb holds only the in-frame ones, with some missing. In the table there are about 160,000 clones, 7.5% to 9.5% of which are singletons. Comment on this clone: Its antigen is not known.

Germline V lookup: CDR1 MNHEY, CDR2 SVGAGI. The CDR3 extends over 11 amino acids. Trimming took 6 bases from V and 8 from J, leaving 10 bases between them. Specimen: central memory CD4+ T cells from blood. This clonotype originated in a woman between 18 and 29 years old with type 1 diabetes. The chain employs TRBV6-5 and TRBJ1-2; the D gene is possibly TRBD1 (6 bases). The DNA for the CDR3 is TGTGCCAGCAGCCGACAGGACGGCTACACCTTC. This sequence encodes CASSRQDGYTF.